Sequencing of this TCR beta chain was carried out in a study of blood T cell repertoires in COVID-19. Turning to the study itself: Sites across the United States, Italy and Spain contributed samples from acute and convalescent COVID-19. Sample material is recorded as cDNA or gDNA derived from T cells, B-cell-depleted T cells, or PBMCs.

In the original analysis: Reference gene primer amplification gave nucleated cell count estimates. This table comes from immunoSEQ multiplex PCR, and its TCRdb copy is limited to in-frame clones, with some not included. V, J and clone size are taken as reported in that table, and D and trimming were inferred from the DNA itself. The sample consists of roughly 80,000 clones, approximately 78% of them appearing once. The V gene end was trimmed by 8 bases and the J gene end by 2 bases; junction bases not matched to a gene: 9. Germline V CDR1 and CDR2: MNHEY, SVGAGI. The CDR3 is 15 residues long. Sequencing was done on a sample of peripheral blood. This clonotype was sampled from a human donor in a cohort sampled during active COVID-19. V and J are TRBV6-5 and TRBJ2-3; 8 nucleotides line up with TRBD1. In DNA, the CDR3 is TGTGCCAGCGGAAGGATGGACAGGGTCACAGATACGCAGTATTTT. Translation: CASGRMDRVTDTQYF.